What follows describes a single T cell receptor (beta chain). The antigen remains unidentified. The CDR3 covers 13 residues. The V gene's germline CDR1 is SNHLY and CDR2 FYNNEI. With V trimmed by 0 bases and J by 7 bases, 0 bases remained unmatched. This record comes from a study of cytomegalovirus exposure and HLA in healthy donors. Primers included in the PCR were 60 Vbeta and 13 Jbeta primers. Some clones are missing from TCRdb's copy, which holds only in-frame ones; the method was immunoSEQ multiplex PCR. The repertoire holds more than 150,000 clones, with about 90% as singletons. The study, taken as a whole, reports: Some V segments, TRBV6-2 and TRBV6-3 among them, were indistinguishable and were therefore excluded. When analyzed later, a missense DCLRE1C variant was found to be linked to TCR beta V- and J-gene trimming. In all likelihood, a cluster of highly shared sequence variants was a sequencing artifact. The productive fraction for most TCR beta V segments was about 87% or about 30% in an earlier analysis.

Source material: PBMCs. The origin of this receptor is a girl less than two years old in good health and CMV-seronegative. This chain joins TRBV2 and TRBJ2-1; TRBD2 aligns across 7 bases. CDR3 nucleotide sequence: TGTGCCAGCAGTGAAGCGGGGGGGAATGAGCAGTTCTTC. Its translation is CASSEAGGNEQFF.